These 2 T cell receptor beta chains originate from one sample sequenced in a study of T cell changes during pregnancy in multiple sclerosis. Repertoires were generated with immunoSEQ multiplex PCR, while TCRdb's copy carries only in-frame clones and drops some. The data hold 100,000 or so clones, with approximately 94% observed a single time. The sequencing here drew on peripheral blood, taken in the second trimester of pregnancy. The receptors shown here come from a female donor with multiple sclerosis, enrolled in a pregnancy study.

V is TRBV11-2 and J is TRBJ1-1; the D gene is possibly TRBD1 (5 bases). Germline V CDR1 and CDR2: SGHAT, FQNNGV. The CDR3 contains 15 residues. Deletions cut 5 bases from V and 1 base from J, with 14 bases between. In DNA form, the CDR3 reads TGTGCCAGCAGCGTCCGGGGGGACGGGAACACTGAAGCTTTCTTT. Residues: CASSVRGDGNTEAFF.

The chain employs TRBV6-1 and TRBJ2-3; D is possibly TRBD2 (6 bases). Germline V gene lookup returns CDR1 MNHNS and CDR2 SASEGT. The ends were cut back, 5 bases at V and 2 bases at J, with 11 bases in the middle. CDR3 length: 14 amino acids. CDR3 amino acids: CASSSSAHTDTQYF. The CDR3 coding sequence is TGTGCCAGCAGTTCTAGCGCTCACACAGATACGCAGTATTTT.